This TCR beta chain was recovered during a study of blood T cell repertoires in COVID-19. Study-level information: PBMCs, B-cell-depleted T cells, or T cells provided the cDNA or gDNA that made up the material.

V gave up 4 bases and J gave up 5 bases; unmatched junction bases: 9. CDR1 SGHTA and CDR2 FQGNSA come from the germline V gene. The CDR3 loop spans 15 amino acids. Under the authors' procedure: Scientists estimated how many nucleated cells there were by amplifying reference gene primers. This table comes from immunoSEQ multiplex PCR, and its TCRdb copy is limited to in-frame clones, with some not included. V, J and clone size are those of that table, while D and trimming were read from the DNA. The sample includes 250,000 or so clones, around 90% of them seen just once. Enrolment of Seattle patients took place during active infection, and they were followed longitudinally.

The chain couples TRBV7-2 to TRBJ1-2, with TRBD1 identical over 8 bases. The specimen was peripheral blood. The sequence derives from a woman aged 60-70 years with COVID-19, enrolled during active disease. The CDR3 reads CASSSGQASRYGYTF. CDR3 nucleotide sequence: TGTGCCAGCAGCTCGGGACAGGCTTCGAGATATGGCTACACCTTC.